The 20 T cell receptor beta chains given below trace back to one sample, sequenced in a study of high-grade serous ovarian cancer treatment subgroups. The assay was immunoSEQ multiplex PCR, and TCRdb's table has in-frame clones only and misses some. There are thousands of clones in the sample; about three quarters occur only once, and around 5% lies in the top ten. Tumor samples were obtained before definitive surgery or chemotherapy. The sample was tumor tissue. These receptor sequences come from a human donor with high-grade serous ovarian cancer.

This clone was observed a single time. This chain joins TRBV11-2 and TRBJ1-6; D gene unclear. V shed 5 bases and J shed 7 bases, with 12 bases lying between them. This CDR3 spans 14 amino acids. The germline V gene has CDR1 SGHAT and CDR2 FQNNGV. CDR3 sequence: CASSEDLGNSPLHF. For the CDR3, the DNA is TGTGCCAGCAGCGAGGACCTAGGGAATTCACCCCTCCACTTT. Using reference TRBV11-2 and TRBJ1-6 for the parts outside the CDR3, the full variable domain is EAGVAQSPRYKIIEKRQSVAFWCNPISGHATLYWYQQILGQGPKLLIQFQNNGVVDDSQLPKDRFSAERLKGVDSTLKIQPAKLEDSAVYLCASSEDLGNSPLHFGNGTRLTVT.

The V call is TRBV18, the J call TRBJ2-7; D might be TRBD1 or TRBD2, each matching 5 bases. Germline CDR1 KGHSH, CDR2 LQKENI. The CDR3 sequence is 14 residues long. Trimming cost V 5 bases and J 3 bases, with 14 bases left between them. The CDR3 nucleotides read TGTGCCAGCTCAACCCTCAGAGGGGACTACGAGCAGTACTTC. Translating gives CASSTLRGDYEQYF.

This clone was recorded a few times. This chain joins TRBV2 and TRBJ1-6; 10 positions match TRBD1. The CDR3 sequence is 16 residues long. CDR1 SNHLY and CDR2 FYNNEI come from the germline V gene. The trim removed 4 bases at V and 10 bases at J, leaving 10 bases unmatched. The DNA for the CDR3 is TGTGCCAGCAGTGCGAGCCGGGACAGGGGTTACTCACCCCTCCACTTT. Its translation is CASSASRDRGYSPLHF.

V is TRBV5-1 and J is TRBJ1-1, with 7 bases matching TRBD1. The CDR3 has 14 residues. Germline V gives CDR1 SGHRS, CDR2 YFSETQ. V lost 5 bases to trimming and J lost 1 base; unmatched junction nucleotides: 5. CDR3 bases: TGCGCCAGCAGTCCGGGACAGCCGAACACTGAAGCTTTCTTT. Protein sequence: CASSPGQPNTEAFF.

This clone was picked up one time. This chain uses TRBV4-1 with TRBJ1-1; weak D call: TRBD1 (6 bases). Looked up from germline, CDR1 is MGHRA and CDR2 is YSYEKL. V lost 4 bases, J lost 6 bases, and 15 bases lay in between. CDR3 length: 14 residues. DNA of the CDR3: TGCGCCAGCAGCCTCGGGACATCTTACTCTGAAGCTTTCTTT. This encodes CASSLGTSYSEAFF.

This chain connects TRBV18 to TRBJ2-3, with D perhaps TRBD2 (6 bases). Germline V gene sequence: CDR1 KGHSH, CDR2 LQKENI. CDR3 length equals 15 residues. Trimming pared 3 bases from V and 6 bases from J, leaving 16 bases between. CDR3 residues: CASSPAGGVADTQYF. CDR3 DNA sequence: TGTGCCAGCTCACCCGCCGGGGGTGTGGCGGATACGCAGTATTTT.

The chain is built from TRBV5-1 and TRBJ2-1; 8 bases are a match to TRBD2. V lost 4 bases and J lost 5; bases outside the gene matches: 11. The CDR3 totals 16 residues. The germline V gene has CDR1 SGHRS and CDR2 YFSETQ. In nucleotides, the CDR3 is TGCGCCAGCAGCCCTACGGGGGGGCCTAGCCACAATGAGCAGTTCTTC. Its translation: CASSPTGGPSHNEQFF.

The V gene is TRBV11-2, the J gene TRBJ1-2; tentative D call: TRBD1 (5 bases). The CDR3 covers 17 residues. CDR1 and CDR2 (germline): SGHAT, FQNNGV. With 5 bases removed from V and 0 bases from J, the gap between germline ends came to 19 bases. For the CDR3, the DNA is TGTGCCAGCAGCCCGGGGGTCCTTCATCAAGCTAACTATGGCTACACCTTC. Protein: CASSPGVLHQANYGYTF.

CDR3 in amino acids: CASSLGLSNRDEQFF. CDR3 in DNA: TGTGCCAGCAGCTTGGGGCTAAGTAATCGGGATGAGCAGTTCTTC. V and J are TRBV7-9 and TRBJ2-1; a possible D gene is TRBD1 (5 bases). Germline values: CDR1 SEHNR, CDR2 FQNEAQ (reference sequence). This CDR3 is built from 15 residues. V was pared by 3 bases and J by 8 bases, with 17 bases between.

The rearrangement uses TRBV5-6 and TRBJ2-1, with 13 bases matching TRBD2. The germline gives CDR1 SGHDT, CDR2 YYEEEE. The CDR3 is 16 residues long. With V trimmed by 0 bases and J by 11 bases, 8 bases remained unmatched. The chain's CDR3 is CASSLETGLAGSKQFF. CDR3 nucleotide sequence: TGTGCCAGCAGCTTGGAAACGGGACTAGCGGGGTCGAAGCAGTTCTTC.

The J gene is TRBJ2-5, the V gene TRBV6-4; D is uncertain. This CDR3 region has 13 residues. Trimming stripped 6 bases from V and 5 bases from J, with 13 bases between. In germline, CDR1 is MRHNA, CDR2 SNTAGT. CDR3 in amino acids: CASSITAEETQYF. The CDR3 coding sequence is TGTGCCAGCAGCATAACGGCAGAGGAGACCCAGTACTTC.

This clone was observed a handful of times. The rearrangement links TRBV6-6 to TRBJ2-3; D call uncertain. Looked up from germline, CDR1 is MNHNY and CDR2 is SVGAGI (reference sequence). Trimming removed 0 bases from V and 4 bases from J, with 11 bases in between. The CDR3 length is 15 residues. CDR3 sequence (DNA): TGTGCCAGCAGTTACTCGATCCAGCCGGCAGATACGCAGTATTTT. Protein sequence: CASSYSIQPADTQYF.

The chain carries TRBV5-1 and TRBJ2-1; 11 bases are a match to TRBD2. V was pared by 7 bases and J by 7 bases, with 16 bases of the junction left unmatched. CDR3 length: 17 amino acids. Germline V gene data show CDR1 as SGHRS and CDR2 as YFSETQ. The CDR3 nucleotides are TGCGCCAGCGGGAGGATAGCGGGGGGGCTCATTATGAATGAGCAGTTCTTC. This codes for CASGRIAGGLIMNEQFF.

The chain recombines TRBV30 with TRBJ1-4; tentatively, D is TRBD1 (5 bases). Trimming took 1 base from V and 8 from J, leaving 14 bases between them. The CDR3 is 14 residues long. Germline values: CDR1 GTSNPN, CDR2 SVGIG (reference sequence). CDR3 in amino acids: CAWSGGNGPEKLFF. DNA of the CDR3: TGTGCCTGGAGTGGGGGGAACGGTCCGGAAAAACTGTTTTTT.

This chain uses TRBV27 with TRBJ2-3; TRBD2 matches 9 bases. CDR1 is MNHEY and CDR2 is SMNVEV in the germline V gene (reference sequence). V lost 5 bases, J lost 1 base, and 4 bases stayed unmatched. This CDR3 region has 15 residues. The CDR3 DNA sequence: TGTGCCAGCAGTCCCTCTAGCGGGGGCACAGATACGCAGTATTTT. Translated, it gives CASSPSSGGTDTQYF.

This chain's CDR3 is CASSDTGGANEKLFF. The CDR3 DNA follows: TGTGCCAGCTCCGACACGGGAGGTGCTAATGAAAAACTGTTTTTT. The V gene is TRBV18, the J gene TRBJ1-4; no firm D call. Germline V gene sequence: CDR1 KGHSH, CDR2 LQKENI. With 6 bases removed from V and 3 bases from J, the gap between germline ends came to 14 bases. The CDR3 length is 15 residues.

The V call is TRBV5-8, the J call TRBJ2-5; 10 nucleotides match TRBD1. The V segment lost 3 bases and the J segment 0 bases; nucleotides outside the gene matches: 8. Germline V gene lookup returns CDR1 SGHTS and CDR2 YDEGEE. The CDR3 spans 17 residues. As DNA, the CDR3 is TGTGCCAGCAGCTCCGGGACAGGGGCGCTATACCAAGAGACCCAGTACTTC. It codes for CASSSGTGALYQETQYF.

CDR3 residues: CASSLLTGELFF. The CDR3 DNA is TGTGCCAGCAGCTTATTAACCGGGGAGCTGTTTTTT. This chain links TRBV7-2 with TRBJ2-2; no firm D call. Trimming left V 2 bases short and J 5 bases short, with 3 bases between. The germline CDR1 and CDR2 sequences are SGHTA and FQGNSA. The CDR3 extends over 12 amino acids.

The chain employs TRBV7-6 and TRBJ2-1, with 8 bases that match TRBD2. The V segment lost 0 bases and the J segment 6 bases; nucleotides outside the gene matches: 10. Germline lookup yields CDR1 SGHVS and CDR2 FNYEAQ. CDR3 length: 17 amino acids. The CDR3 DNA reads TGTGCCAGCAGCTTAGCGGGAGGCGGGGGGCGACTCAATGAGCAGTTCTTC. This translates into CASSLAGGGGRLNEQFF.

In its sample, this clone was seen once. The chain is built from TRBV30 and TRBJ2-2; D unresolved. Germline V gene sequence: CDR1 GTSNPN, CDR2 SVGIG (reference sequence). Trimming left V 4 bases short and J 6 bases short, with 12 bases between. The CDR3 spans 13 residues. The CDR3 sequence is CAWTPWTAGELFF. DNA for the CDR3: TGTGCCTGGACCCCCTGGACGGCCGGGGAGCTGTTTTTT.